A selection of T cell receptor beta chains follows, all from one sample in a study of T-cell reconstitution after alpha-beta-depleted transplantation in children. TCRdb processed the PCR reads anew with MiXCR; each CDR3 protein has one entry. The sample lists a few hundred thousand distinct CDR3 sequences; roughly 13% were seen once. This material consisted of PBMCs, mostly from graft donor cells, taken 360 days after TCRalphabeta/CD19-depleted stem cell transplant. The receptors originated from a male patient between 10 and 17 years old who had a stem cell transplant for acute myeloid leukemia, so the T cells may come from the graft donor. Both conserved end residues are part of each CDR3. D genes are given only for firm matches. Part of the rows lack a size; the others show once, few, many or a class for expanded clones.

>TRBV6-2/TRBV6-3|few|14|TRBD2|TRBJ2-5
TGTGCCAGCAGTTATACTAGCGGGATCGAGACCCAGTACTTC
CASSYTSGIETQYF
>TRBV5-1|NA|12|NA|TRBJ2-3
TGCGCCAGCACCGTCCCCACAGATACGCAGTATTTT
CASTVPTDTQYF
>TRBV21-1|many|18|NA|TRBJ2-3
TGTGCCAGCAGCACCCTCATCCGACTGGAGAGACGCACAGATACGCAGTATTTT
CASSTLIRLERRTDTQYF
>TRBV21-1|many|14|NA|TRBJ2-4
TGTGCCAGCAGCAATCCTGACAGAGAAAACATTCAGTACTTC
CASSNPDRENIQYF
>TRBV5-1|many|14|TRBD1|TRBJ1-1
TGCGCCACTGGGACAGGCAATCTGAACACTGAAGCTTTCTTT
CATGTGNLNTEAFF
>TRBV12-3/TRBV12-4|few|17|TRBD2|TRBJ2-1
TGTGCCAGCAGTCCTAGGGGGAGCGGGAGAGTCTACAATGAGCAGTTCTTC
CASSPRGSGRVYNEQFF
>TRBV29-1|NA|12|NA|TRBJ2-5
TGCAGCGTTGACCCTACCCAAGAGACCCAGTACTTC
CSVDPTQETQYF
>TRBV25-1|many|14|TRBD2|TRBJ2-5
TGTGCCAGCTCCTTTCCTAGCGGACAAGAGACCCAGTACTTC
CASSFPSGQETQYF
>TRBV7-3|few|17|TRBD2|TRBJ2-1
TGTGCCAGCAGCCCTGTCGGAACCGCTAGCGGGAACAATGAGCAGTTCTTC
CASSPVGTASGNNEQFF
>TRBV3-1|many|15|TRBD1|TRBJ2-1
TGTGCCAGCAGCGTTCCGGGACAGGGGGCGGGTGAGCAGTTCTTC
CASSVPGQGAGEQFF